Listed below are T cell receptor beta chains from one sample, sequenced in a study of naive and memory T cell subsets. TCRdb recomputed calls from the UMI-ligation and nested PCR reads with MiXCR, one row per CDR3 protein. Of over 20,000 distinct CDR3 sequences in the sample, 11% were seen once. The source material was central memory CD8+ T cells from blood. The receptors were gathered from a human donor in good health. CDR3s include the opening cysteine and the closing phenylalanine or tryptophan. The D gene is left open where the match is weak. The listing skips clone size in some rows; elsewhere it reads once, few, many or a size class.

DNA: TGCAGTGCTAGAGGCATCGGTCAGTCGTTCGGGGATCAGCCCCAGCATTTT; CDR3: CSARGIGQSFGDQPQHF; V: TRBV20-1; size: few; J: TRBJ1-5; length: 17; D: NA
DNA: TGCGCCAGCTCCCTAGGGAACAACGAGCAGTACTTC; CDR3: CASSLGNNEQYF; V: TRBV5-1; size: NA; J: TRBJ2-7; length: 12; D: NA
DNA: TGTGCCAGCAGTTCCGCCAGGGAAGCCGGGGAGCTGTTTTTT; CDR3: CASSSAREAGELFF; V: TRBV6-2/TRBV6-3; size: few; J: TRBJ2-2; length: 14; D: NA
DNA: TGTGCCAGCAGTACAGGGGCCCCCTCCTACGAGCAGTACTTC; CDR3: CASSTGAPSYEQYF; V: TRBV2; size: NA; J: TRBJ2-7; length: 14; D: TRBD1